The rows below give T cell receptor beta chains drawn from one sample of a study of T-cell memory formation after mild COVID-19. Each CDR3 protein is one row after TCRdb ran MiXCR on the 5' RACE reads. The repertoire consists of approximately 500,000 distinct CDR3 sequences, with 25% occurring once and the leading ten covering under 15%. Material for sequencing was PBMCs or a T cell subset sorted from them (not recorded which). All receptors come from an adult woman who had mild COVID-19 (a few samples of this study predate the infection). Cell type and time point are not known. Both conserved end residues are trimmed from each CDR3. The order of the fields is J gene, V gene, clone size, CDR3 protein. The size field is filled for only some rows; it gives once, few, many or a size class.

J: TRBJ2-7
V: TRBV30
size: once
CDR3: AWRPGFGYEQY

J: TRBJ1-2
V: TRBV12-3/TRBV12-4
size: NA
CDR3: ASNGGRAFYGYT

J: TRBJ2-1
V: TRBV12-3/TRBV12-4
size: NA
CDR3: ASSLLVAGGLNEQF

J: TRBJ1-5
V: TRBV4-1
size: NA
CDR3: ASSQAEQGNQPQH

J: TRBJ2-3
V: TRBV12-3/TRBV12-4
size: NA
CDR3: ASSFQRTSGATDTQY

J: TRBJ2-1
V: TRBV11-3
size: few
CDR3: ASRFSGNLNEQF

J: TRBJ2-5
V: TRBV18
size: many
CDR3: ASSPDKVQETQY

J: TRBJ1-2
V: TRBV15
size: NA
CDR3: ATSRPGQGALVYGYT

J: TRBJ2-1
V: TRBV5-1
size: NA
CDR3: ASSWRGTGDNEQF

J: TRBJ1-2
V: TRBV5-5
size: few
CDR3: ASSLFEVYGYT

J: TRBJ2-2
V: TRBV11-3
size: NA
CDR3: ASSPRQGNTGELF